This T cell receptor (beta chain) stems from a study of metastatic and nonmetastatic thyroid tumors. At the level of the study: The study looked at repertoires side by side in blood and in tumor or nodule tissue from malignant and benign thyroid patients.

General study results and limits: Reported TCR beta diversity, measured in blood and tumor, was significantly higher for malignant thyroid tumors than for benign nodules.

TCRdb re-analyzed the PCR reads through MiXCR. Here the sample spans roughly 93,000 clones, approximately 11% being singletons. Until they underwent thyroid surgery, no patient had received any treatment. This clone was seen ten or more times. The antigen remains undetermined. Losses at the gene ends were 6 bases for V and 9 bases for J; bases not matched to a gene: 7. Looked up from germline, CDR1 is SNHLY and CDR2 is FYNNEI. The CDR3 covers 14 residues. Sequencing input: blood. This clonotype originated in a female donor with papillary thyroid cancer or a benign thyroid nodule (not recorded which). Some clones in this sample may be carry-over from other donors' samples. V usage is TRBV2 and J usage is TRBJ1-6, with 8 positions matching TRBD1. CDR3: CASRPGTGSSPLHF. CDR3 nucleotide sequence: TGTGCCAGCAGACCCGGGACAGGCAGTTCACCCCTCCACTTT. Complete variable domain (other parts from reference TRBV2 and TRBJ1-6): EPEVTQTPSHQVTQMGQEVILRCVPISNHLYFYWYRQILGQKVEFLVSFYNNEISEKSEIFDDQFSVERPDGSNFTLKIRSTKLEDSAMYFCASRPGTGSSPLHFGNGTRLTVT.